This T cell receptor (beta chain) was retrieved from a study of blood T cell repertoires in COVID-19. Study-level background: Specimens from acute and convalescent COVID-19 originated in the United States, Italy and Spain. T cells, B-cell-depleted T cells, or PBMCs supplied cDNA or gDNA.

The germline CDR1 and CDR2 sequences are SGDLS and YYNGEE. J was trimmed by 5 bases and V by 0 bases; bases with no gene match: 4. The CDR3 has 15 amino acids. Assay: immunoSEQ multiplex PCR; the TCRdb copy retains only in-frame clones and omits some. The repertoire has hundreds of thousands of clones, under 90% of them found once; the top ten carry about 3.6%. The origin of this receptor is a woman aged 40 to 50 who had been exposed to COVID-19. The sample taken for sequencing was PBMCs or T cells enriched from blood (not recorded which). The chain carries TRBV9 and TRBJ2-1, with 8 bases that match TRBD2. The CDR3 spells CASSVAPAGDNEQFF. The CDR3 DNA reads TGTGCCAGCAGCGTAGCCCCAGCGGGGGACAATGAGCAGTTCTTC.